The entry below describes one T cell receptor (beta chain). One end of the junction is discordant with germline, which a read error may explain. Per germline, CDR1 SGHRS and CDR2 YFSETQ. The CDR3 is 14 amino acids. This sample was taken from a study of T-cell reconstitution after alpha-beta-depleted transplantation in children. Unique molecular identifiers were incorporated during preparation of the TCRbeta library. One entry per CDR3 protein results from TCRdb running MiXCR on the PCR reads. Here the sample spans approximately 1,000,000 distinct CDR3 sequences, about 29% being singletons. The specimen comprised PBMCs, mostly from graft donor cells, sampled 360 days after TCRalphabeta/CD19-depleted stem cell transplant. The clonotype originates from a boy under two years old who had a stem cell transplant for SCID, so the T cells may come from the graft donor. The J gene is TRBJ2-7, the V gene TRBV5-1; TRBD2 is a possible D gene (6 bases). CDR3 nucleotides: TGTGCCAGCAGTCTCGGGGGAGTCGCCTACGAGCAGTACTTC. Residues: CASSLGGVAYEQYF.